What follows are 8 T cell receptor beta chains derived from one specimen sequenced in a study of Ad26.COV2.S vaccination and SARS-CoV-2 variants listed by TCRdb under 2021. Library preparation employed the immunoSEQ multiplex PCR assay. TCRdb limited this immuneACCESS table to in-frame rearrangements with V and J called. A share of clones is missing; checked studies link under half to unresolved V genes, and the rest is unexplained. This sample holds fewer than 600,000 clones; 89% were observed only once. The ten top clones hold 1.5% to 2% of the sample. The treatment or condition label on this specimen signifies: around 19 received Ad26.COV2.S at low or high dose, single or two shots; 5 received placebo; per-sample allocation not given. For vaccine and placebo recipients, repertoires were sequenced using samples collected on day 63 after the first injection. Sequences were derived from peripheral blood, sampled in a trial of Ad26.COV2.S vaccine versus placebo. The source of these receptors is a person between 18 and 65 years old who received the Ad26.COV2.S COVID-19 vaccine or a placebo.

The chain uses TRBV9 and TRBJ2-7; 7 bases are a match to TRBD1. The J segment lost 2 bases and the V segment lost 2 bases, leaving 4 bases of the junction unmatched. Germline V CDR1 and CDR2: SGDLS, YYNGEE. This CDR3 is 14 amino acids long. The CDR3 DNA reads as TGTGCCAGCAGCGTCGCAGACAGGGCCTACGAGCAGTACTTC. Protein sequence: CASSVADRAYEQYF.

The V call is TRBV9, the J call TRBJ2-2; possible D gene TRBD1, 5 bases. V lost 1 base and J 4 bases, leaving 11 bases between the germline ends. From germline, CDR1 is SGDLS and CDR2 YYNGEE. The CDR3 runs 15 residues. The DNA of the CDR3 is TGTGCCAGCAGCGTACAGGGTCCCCTCACCGGGGAGCTGTTTTTT. Amino acid sequence: CASSVQGPLTGELFF.

The table lists this clone with a count of one. The chain carries TRBV28 and TRBJ1-1; D gene uncertain. This CDR3 has 12 residues. The ends were cut back, 6 bases at V and 5 bases at J, with 10 bases in the middle. Per the germline V gene, CDR1 is MDHEN and CDR2 is SYDVKM. The CDR3 sequence: CASSFISTEAFF. In DNA form, the CDR3 reads TGTGCCAGCAGCTTCATTAGTACTGAAGCTTTCTTT.

This clone was found once. The rearrangement uses TRBV27 and TRBJ2-7, with D possibly matching TRBD2 (6 bases). The CDR3 spans 13 residues. Trimming stripped 6 bases from V and 6 bases from J, with 15 bases between. CDR1 is MNHEY and CDR2 is SMNVEV in the germline V gene (reference sequence). The CDR3 DNA follows: TGTGCCAGCAGCGGGCGGGGACGCGGCGAGCAGTACTTC. It yields the protein CASSGRGRGEQYF.

V and J are TRBV19 and TRBJ2-1, with D maybe TRBD2 (5 bases). V was clipped by 5 bases and J by 8 bases, with 19 bases between them. Per germline, CDR1 LNHDA and CDR2 SQIVND (reference sequence). There are 15 residues in the CDR3. This CDR3 is CASSPLAHAGDEQFF. CDR3 nucleotides: TGTGCCAGTAGTCCCCTAGCTCATGCTGGGGATGAGCAGTTCTTC.

V is TRBV18 and J is TRBJ2-7; TRBD1 agrees at 11 bases. V was pared by 3 bases and J by 3 bases, with 10 bases of the junction left unmatched. The length of the CDR3 is 17 residues. CDR1 is KGHSH, CDR2 LQKENI, per germline. CDR3 protein: CASSPRGTGTGGYEQYF. The CDR3, as DNA: TGTGCCAGCTCACCGAGGGGAACCGGGACAGGGGGCTACGAGCAGTACTTC.

This sequence joins TRBV30 and TRBJ2-1, with 10 bases identical to TRBD2. The CDR3 covers 16 residues. V gave up 2 bases and J gave up 2 bases; unmatched junction bases: 6. Germline CDR1 is GTSNPN and CDR2 is SVGIG (reference sequence). The CDR3 DNA is TGTGCCTGGAGTCGACTAGCGGGTCCCCCCTACAATGAGCAGTTCTTC. Its translation: CAWSRLAGPPYNEQFF. The variable domain in full, with the rest retrieved from reference TRBV30 and TRBJ2-1, is SQTIHQWPATLVQPVGSPLSLECTVEGTSNPNLYWYRQAAGRGLQLLFYSVGIGQISSEVPQNLSASRPQDRQFILSSKKLLLSDSGFYLCAWSRLAGPPYNEQFFGPGTRLTVL.

The CDR3 protein is CASGRANTDTQYF. The CDR3 DNA is TGTGCCAGTGGGAGGGCAAACACAGATACGCAGTATTTT. The rearrangement links TRBV19 to TRBJ2-3; the match to TRBD2 covers 7 bases. The V segment lost 8 bases and the J segment 2 bases; nucleotides outside the gene matches: 4. This CDR3 spans 13 amino acids. Germline CDR1 reads LNHDA; CDR2 reads SQIVND (reference sequence).